This note documents a single T cell receptor (beta chain) sequence. This record comes from a study of technical replicates of blood from several donors. Assay used: immunoSEQ multiplex PCR; TCRdb lists only in-frame clones, some missing. This table has about 80,000 clones, over 75% appearing once. V shed 8 bases and J shed 4 bases, with 11 bases lying between them. Germline V lookup: CDR1 LNHDA, CDR2 SQIVND (reference sequence). The CDR3 is made up of 13 amino acids. This sequence originates from a human donor in good health. The chain combines TRBV19 with TRBJ2-2; D may be TRBD1 (5 bases). Sequencing was done on a sample of T cells isolated from PBMCs. The CDR3 coding sequence is TGTGCCAGTCTGAAAGGGGTCACCGGGGAGCTGTTTTTT. Translation: CASLKGVTGELFF.